This T cell receptor (beta chain) was sequenced during a study of blood T cell repertoires in COVID-19. Study details: The United States, Italy and Spain supplied acute and convalescent COVID-19 samples. In each case, the material was cDNA or gDNA derived from T cells, B-cell-depleted T cells, or PBMCs.

V gave up 0 bases and J gave up 2 bases; unmatched junction bases: 8. The CDR3 totals 18 residues. The germline V gene encodes CDR1 LNHDA and CDR2 SQIVND (reference sequence). Authors' methods: Reference gene primer amplification gave nucleated cell count estimates. Only in-frame clones appear in the TCRdb table, and some are missing; sequencing was by immunoSEQ multiplex PCR. That table furnishes V, J and clone size, whereas the DNA furnished D and trimming. The repertoire holds around 620,000 clones, with 75% to 90% as singletons. Sequencing was carried out using peripheral blood. The chain carries TRBV19 and TRBJ1-3; 9 positions match TRBD1. The TCR sequence derives from a woman younger than 35 with acute or convalescent COVID-19. CDR3 DNA: TGTGCCAGTAGTATAGATCACCCGGGACAGGGAGCTGGAAACACCATATATTTT. Protein: CASSIDHPGQGAGNTIYF. The whole variable domain, filled in from reference TRBV19 and TRBJ1-3, reads DGGITQSPKYLFRKEGQNVTLSCEQNLNHDAMYWYRQDPGQGLRLIYYSQIVNDFQKGDIAEGYSVSREKKESFPLTVTSAQKNPTAFYLCASSIDHPGQGAGNTIYFGEGSWLTVV.